This entry describes one T cell receptor (beta chain). The TRBV12-4/TRBJ1-2 clonotypes were amplified using barcode primers with ligated adaptors. TCRdb reanalysed the multiplex PCR reads using MiXCR and keeps one entry per CDR3 protein. The table lists about 2,000 distinct CDR3 sequences, 1.3% of them singletons. Deletions cut 6 bases from V and 5 bases from J, with 13 bases between. The length of the CDR3 is 13 residues. Naive CD4+ cells had CD25+ Tregs removed. Sequencing used naive CD4+ T cells sorted from blood. Subset: naive CD4+ T cells, CD4+CD45RA+CD25-. This sequence was found in a female donor with breast cancer. V is TRBV12-3 or TRBV12-4 and J is TRBJ1-2, with D possibly matching TRBD1 (5 bases). CDR3 in amino acids: CASSTGHRYGYTF. The CDR3 bases are TGTGCCAGCAGCACCGGACATCGGTATGGCTACACCTTC.